This TCR beta chain originates from a study of T cells in Graves' hyperthyroidism and ophthalmopathy. V was clipped by 7 bases and J by 7 bases, with 14 bases between them. Germline V gene data show CDR1 as SQVTM and CDR2 as ANQGSEA. This CDR3 comprises 12 residues. What was amplified from RNA transcripts were TCR beta CDR3 regions. Using the HTBI primer set, a first-round RT-PCR was run on the TCR CDR3. Each CDR3 protein gets one entry after TCRdb re-called the multiplex PCR reads with MiXCR. The table has 610,000 or so distinct CDR3 sequences, 35% to 55% seen once. The source material was peripheral blood or thyroid tissue (not recorded which). The chain combines TRBV29-1 with TRBJ1-5; D uncertain. The receptor was derived from a woman aged 18-35 years with Graves' hyperthyroidism. Here the CDR3 reads CSGVSGEQPQHF. The CDR3 coding sequence is TGCAGCGGAGTGAGTGGCGAGCAGCCCCAGCATTTT.